The 27 T cell receptor beta chains listed next were all sequenced from one sample in a study of OX40 agonist ivuxolimab in advanced cancers. Measured with immunoSEQ multiplex PCR; TCRdb has only the in-frame clones, and not every one. Of approximately 56,000 clones listed, about 87% are singletons. The material was CD4+ or CD8+ T cells sorted from blood, obtained in a trial of the OX40 agonist ivuxolimab. These receptors all come from an adult with an advanced solid tumor such as melanoma, head and neck, liver or kidney cancer.

This sequence joins TRBV18 and TRBJ2-1; TRBD1 or TRBD2 may be the D gene (6 bases each). The CDR3 runs 16 residues. With 2 bases removed from V and 4 bases from J, the gap between germline ends came to 15 bases. Germline CDR1 KGHSH, CDR2 LQKENI. CDR3 amino acids: CASSPNTGAGYNEQFF. The CDR3 DNA reads TGTGCCAGCTCACCAAATACGGGGGCGGGTTACAATGAGCAGTTCTTC.

This clone was counted once. The J gene is TRBJ1-5, the V gene TRBV30, with D maybe TRBD1 (6 bases). CDR1 and CDR2 from the germline V gene are GTSNPN and SVGIG (reference sequence). The CDR3 is 12 amino acids. V was trimmed by 2 bases and J by 4 bases, leaving 6 bases between them. The CDR3 coding sequence is TGTGCCTGGAGTCAGGGGAATCAGCCCCAGCATTTT. Its translation: CAWSQGNQPQHF.

The chain couples TRBV5-1 to TRBJ2-5; D is uncertain. The CDR3 contains 15 residues. CDR1 is SGHRS, CDR2 YFSETQ, per germline. With 1 base removed from V and 1 base from J, the gap between germline ends came to 11 bases. CDR3 protein: CASSLTGRLQETQYF. As DNA, the CDR3 is TGCGCCAGCAGCTTGACGGGCCGGCTCCAAGAGACCCAGTACTTC.

Only a few counts were recorded for this clone. The chain is built from TRBV2 and TRBJ2-2, with D perhaps TRBD1 (6 bases). CDR1 is SNHLY and CDR2 is FYNNEI in the germline V gene. CDR3 length: 15 residues. The V gene lost 4 bases and the J gene lost 3 bases, with 12 bases spanning the gap. The CDR3: CASSVANRDTGELFF. For the CDR3, the DNA is TGTGCCAGCAGTGTCGCGAACAGGGACACCGGGGAGCTGTTTTTT.

The chain is built from TRBV28 and TRBJ1-5, with D unresolved. Per germline, CDR1 MDHEN and CDR2 SYDVKM. V was shortened by 2 bases and J by 0 bases, with 11 bases between the two germline ends. This CDR3 spans 16 amino acids. CDR3 amino acids: CASSLVRVTSNQPQHF. The DNA for the CDR3 is TGTGCCAGCAGTTTAGTCCGGGTTACTAGCAATCAGCCCCAGCATTTT.

V usage is TRBV20-1 and J usage is TRBJ1-2; 7 positions agree with TRBD1. From germline, CDR1 is DFQATT and CDR2 SNEGSKA (reference sequence). The CDR3 loop spans 11 amino acids. The V and J ends lost 7 bases and 7 bases, in that order; junction bases with no gene match: 6. Here the CDR3 DNA reads TGCAGTGGCGAGGGGGCGGGTGGCTACACCTTC. It specifies CSGEGAGGYTF.

The V call is TRBV19, the J call TRBJ2-1; 7 bases are a match to TRBD1. V dropped 6 bases and J dropped 0; count of bases not matched to a gene: 8. Germline CDR1 is LNHDA and CDR2 is SQIVND (reference sequence). The CDR3 spans 16 residues. The CDR3 DNA sequence: TGTGCCAGTAGATGGAGCAGGGGGATCTCCTACAATGAGCAGTTCTTC. This translates into CASRWSRGISYNEQFF. Variable domain in full (rest from reference TRBV19 and TRBJ2-1): DGGITQSPKYLFRKEGQNVTLSCEQNLNHDAMYWYRQDPGQGLRLIYYSQIVNDFQKGDIAEGYSVSREKKESFPLTVTSAQKNPTAFYLCASRWSRGISYNEQFFGPGTRLTVL.

This sequence joins TRBV7-8 and TRBJ1-6; possibly TRBD1 for D (5 bases). Germline CDR1 reads SGHVS; CDR2 reads FQNEAQ. Deletions cut 5 bases from V and 0 bases from J, with 17 bases between. The CDR3 contains 18 residues. CDR3 in amino acids: CASSVTGTQSSYNSPLHF. The CDR3 region has the DNA TGTGCCAGCAGCGTAACCGGGACCCAGAGCTCCTATAATTCACCCCTCCACTTT. The full variable domain, in which reference TRBV7-8 and TRBJ1-6 provide the parts outside the CDR3, is GAGVSQSPRYKVAKRGQDVALRCDPISGHVSLFWYQQALGQGPEFLTYFQNEAQLDKSGLPSDRFFAERPEGSVSTLKIQRTQQEDSAVYLCASSVTGTQSSYNSPLHFGNGTRLTVT.

The CDR3 nucleotides are TGTGCCAGCAGCCCAGGGGGTCGGGCTGAAGCTTTCTTT. It yields the protein CASSPGGRAEAFF. The J gene is TRBJ1-1, the V gene TRBV7-2; 7 nucleotides align to TRBD1. Germline V gives CDR1 SGHTA, CDR2 FQGNSA. The CDR3 spans 13 residues. Trimming removed 5 bases from V and 6 bases from J; junction bases left unmatched: 6. The full variable domain, rest sourced from reference TRBV7-2 and TRBJ1-1, is GAGVSQSPSNKVTEKGKDVELRCDPISGHTALYWYRQSLGQGLEFLIYFQGNSAPDKSGLPSDRFSAERTGGSVSTLTIQRTQQEDSAVYLCASSPGGRAEAFFGQGTRLTVV.

The chain carries TRBV30 and TRBJ1-5; perhaps TRBD1 as D (6 bases). Trimming removed 2 bases at V and 3 bases at J, with 8 bases between. The CDR3 is made up of 13 amino acids. CDR1 GTSNPN and CDR2 SVGIG come from the germline V gene (reference sequence). CDR3 region: CAWSTGNNQPQHF. For the CDR3, the DNA is TGTGCCTGGAGTACAGGGAACAATCAGCCCCAGCATTTT. Full variable domain (outside the CDR3, taken from reference TRBV30 and TRBJ1-5): SQTIHQWPATLVQPVGSPLSLECTVEGTSNPNLYWYRQAAGRGLQLLFYSVGIGQISSEVPQNLSASRPQDRQFILSSKKLLLSDSGFYLCAWSTGNNQPQHFGDGTRLSIL.

The J gene is TRBJ1-5, the V gene TRBV28; TRBD1 is a possible D gene (5 bases). V lost 4 bases to trimming and J lost 1 base, with 14 bases between them. The CDR3 totals 16 residues. Germline CDR1 MDHEN, CDR2 SYDVKM. DNA for the CDR3: TGTGCCAGCAGTTCCGGGGCAGGGTCAAGCAATCAGCCCCAGCATTTT. Translating it yields CASSSGAGSSNQPQHF.

This chain joins TRBV7-2 and TRBJ2-1; 10 bases match TRBD2. Per germline, CDR1 SGHTA and CDR2 FQGNSA. CDR3 length equals 16 residues. V shed 4 bases and J 0 bases; nucleotides not matched to a gene: 3. CDR3 in amino acids: CASSSSGRLSYNEQFF. DNA of the CDR3: TGTGCCAGCAGCTCTAGCGGGAGACTCTCCTACAATGAGCAGTTCTTC.

The chain has TRBV11-2 and TRBJ2-7; 11 bases are shared with TRBD2. Germline assignment: CDR1 SGHAT and CDR2 FQNNGV. The CDR3 has 16 residues. J gave up 4 bases and V 1 base, and 6 bases lay outside the gene matches. The CDR3 nucleotides are TGTGCCAGCAGCTTAGCGGTGTCTAGCGGGAGGTACGAGCAGTACTTC. It encodes CASSLAVSSGRYEQYF.

The V and J genes are TRBV18 and TRBJ2-1; TRBD2 matches 7 bases. The V gene end was trimmed by 3 bases and the J gene end by 0 bases; junction bases not matched to a gene: 5. Germline CDR1 reads KGHSH; CDR2 reads LQKENI. There are 16 residues in the CDR3. CDR3 coding DNA: TGTGCCAGCTCACCGACAGCGGGGAGCTCCTACAATGAGCAGTTCTTC. Encoded protein: CASSPTAGSSYNEQFF.

The genes are TRBV5-6 and TRBJ1-2; D is undetermined. With 5 bases removed from V and 8 bases from J, the gap between germline ends came to 10 bases. Germline V gene lookup returns CDR1 SGHDT and CDR2 YYEEEE. The CDR3 is 11 residues long. CDR3 amino acids: CASSAYQGYTF. The CDR3 region has the DNA TGTGCCAGCAGTGCTTACCAAGGCTACACCTTC.

The chain is built from TRBV7-9 and TRBJ1-2; TRBD1 is a possible D gene (5 bases). This CDR3 region has 16 residues. The V end was cut by 5 bases, the J end by 5 bases, with 21 bases between. Germline V CDR1 and CDR2: SEHNR, FQNEAQ (reference sequence). This CDR3 is CASSAAGTGTDYGYTF. Written as DNA, the CDR3 is TGTGCCAGCAGCGCGGCTGGCACCGGGACGGATTATGGCTACACCTTC.

This chain uses TRBV4-3 with TRBJ1-3; D remains ambiguous. The V gene lost 3 bases and the J gene lost 4 bases, with 7 bases spanning the gap. Germline V gives CDR1 LGHNA, CDR2 YSLEER. CDR3 length equals 13 residues. CDR3 in amino acids: CASSQTKGNTIYF. CDR3 DNA sequence: TGCGCCAGCAGCCAGACTAAGGGAAACACCATATATTTT.

The chain has TRBV10-2 and TRBJ2-7; D is ambiguous. The V end was cut by 4 bases, the J end by 7 bases, with 11 bases between. From germline, CDR1 is WSHSY and CDR2 SAAADI. CDR3 size: 12 residues. CDR3 DNA sequence: TGCGCCAGCAGTGTGGGTTCTGGGGAGCAGTACGTC. Translation gives CASSVGSGEQYV.

The chain has TRBV5-1 and TRBJ2-1, with 8 bases that match TRBD1. From germline, CDR1 is SGHRS and CDR2 YFSETQ. V was clipped by 4 bases and J by 6 bases; unmatched bases: 9. CDR3 size: 15 residues. CDR3 DNA: TGCGCCAGCAGCACTCGACAGGGGATCCTCAATGAGCAGTTCTTC. Amino acid sequence: CASSTRQGILNEQFF.

The genes are TRBV2 and TRBJ1-5, with a possible D match to TRBD1 (5 bases). V lost 4 bases and J lost 4, with 11 bases in between. CDR1 is SNHLY, CDR2 FYNNEI, per germline. The CDR3 runs 14 residues. The CDR3, as DNA: TGTGCCAGCAGTGGGCAGGGAAGAAATCAGCCCCAGCATTTT. This encodes CASSGQGRNQPQHF.

The gene calls are TRBV6-6 and TRBJ1-4; D uncertain. Trimming removed 5 bases at V and 3 bases at J, with 10 bases between. The CDR3 runs 14 residues. Germline loops: CDR1 MNHNY, CDR2 SVGAGI (reference sequence). CDR3 protein: CASSQGRSNEKLFF. The DNA of the CDR3 is TGTGCCAGCAGTCAAGGGAGATCTAATGAAAAACTGTTTTTT.

V and J are TRBV7-2 and TRBJ2-1, with 7 bases matching TRBD1. The CDR3 is 17 residues long. With V trimmed by 2 bases and J by 0 bases, 7 bases remained unmatched. Germline V gene lookup returns CDR1 SGHTA and CDR2 FQGNSA. This CDR3 reads CASSLNRGTVSYNEQFF. CDR3 bases: TGTGCCAGCAGCTTAAACCGTGGGACAGTCTCCTACAATGAGCAGTTCTTC.

V is TRBV5-4 and J is TRBJ2-3; D uncertain. The CDR3 is 13 residues long. Trimming took off 4 bases at V and 4 bases at J, with 10 bases between the two ends. Germline CDR1 is SGHNT and CDR2 is YYREEE (reference sequence). The CDR3 protein is CASSDSIADTQYF. The CDR3 bases are TGTGCCAGCAGCGATTCCATAGCAGATACGCAGTATTTT.

The CDR3 here is CASSRPGAGGYTF. CDR3 DNA sequence: TGTGCCAGCAGTCGCCCGGGGGCCGGTGGCTACACCTTC. The chain joins TRBV27 to TRBJ1-2; D possibly corresponds to TRBD1 (6 bases). CDR3 length: 13 residues. From germline, CDR1 is MNHEY and CDR2 SMNVEV (reference sequence). V gave up 5 bases and J gave up 7 bases, with 14 bases separating them.

About this clone itself: This same CDR3 is encoded by further DNA sequences in the sample. This chain uses TRBV10-3 with TRBJ1-5; D call uncertain. This CDR3 is 14 amino acids long. The V gene's germline CDR1 is ENHRY and CDR2 SYGVKD. V dropped 2 bases and J dropped 3 bases, with 8 bases sitting between them. CDR3 in amino acids: CAISELGDNQPQHF. CDR3 nucleotide sequence: TGTGCCATCAGTGAGCTTGGGGACAATCAGCCCCAGCATTTT.

This rearrangement joins TRBV5-1 to TRBJ2-1; D may be TRBD2 (5 bases). Trimming took off 0 bases at V and 3 bases at J, with 10 bases between the two ends. Germline V gene sequence: CDR1 SGHRS, CDR2 YFSETQ. CDR3 length equals 15 residues. CDR3 nucleotide sequence: TGCGCCAGCAGCTTGGGCCAGGCGGGCTACAATGAGCAGTTCTTC. Protein: CASSLGQAGYNEQFF.

The V call is TRBV18, the J call TRBJ1-4; possible D gene TRBD1, 5 bases. V was cut by 1 base and J by 1 base, with 10 bases left in between. The germline V gene encodes CDR1 KGHSH and CDR2 LQKENI. There are 16 residues in the CDR3. CDR3 region: CASSPLSGGTNEKLFF. The CDR3 coding sequence is TGTGCCAGCTCACCACTATCCGGGGGAACTAATGAAAAACTGTTTTTT.